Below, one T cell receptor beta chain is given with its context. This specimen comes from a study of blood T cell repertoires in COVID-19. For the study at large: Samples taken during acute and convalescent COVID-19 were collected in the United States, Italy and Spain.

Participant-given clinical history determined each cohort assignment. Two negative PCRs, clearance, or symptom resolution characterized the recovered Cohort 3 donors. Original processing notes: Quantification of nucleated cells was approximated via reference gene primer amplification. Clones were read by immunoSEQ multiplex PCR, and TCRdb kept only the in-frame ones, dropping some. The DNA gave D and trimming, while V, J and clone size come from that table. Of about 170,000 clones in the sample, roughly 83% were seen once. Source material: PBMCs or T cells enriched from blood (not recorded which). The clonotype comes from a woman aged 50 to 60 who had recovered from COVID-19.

CDR3 amino acids: CVRSLISSGLQSDNYGYTF. In DNA, the CDR3 is TGTGTCAGAAGCTTAATCTCTTCGGGGTTACAGTCGGATAACTATGGCTACACCTTC. V gene TRBV7-5 combines with J gene TRBJ1-2. TRBV7-5 represents a pseudogene. The CDR3 sequence is 19 residues long.